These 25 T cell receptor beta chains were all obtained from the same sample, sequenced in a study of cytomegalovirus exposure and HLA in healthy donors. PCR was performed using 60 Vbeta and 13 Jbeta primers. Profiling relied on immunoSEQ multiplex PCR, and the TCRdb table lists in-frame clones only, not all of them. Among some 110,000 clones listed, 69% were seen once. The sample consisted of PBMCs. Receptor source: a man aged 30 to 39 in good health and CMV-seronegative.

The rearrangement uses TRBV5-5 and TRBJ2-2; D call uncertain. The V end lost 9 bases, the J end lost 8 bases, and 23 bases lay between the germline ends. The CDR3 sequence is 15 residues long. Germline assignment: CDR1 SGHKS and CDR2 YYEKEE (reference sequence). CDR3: CATSPPAVASGELFF. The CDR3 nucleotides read TGTGCCACTTCCCCCCCGGCAGTAGCCTCGGGGGAGCTGTTTTTT.

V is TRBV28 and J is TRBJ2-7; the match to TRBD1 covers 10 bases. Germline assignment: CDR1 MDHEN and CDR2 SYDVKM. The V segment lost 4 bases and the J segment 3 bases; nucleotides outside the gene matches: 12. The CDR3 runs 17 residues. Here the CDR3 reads CASSSQSPGQGFYEQYF. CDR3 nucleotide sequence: TGTGCCAGCAGTTCCCAATCTCCGGGACAGGGGTTCTACGAGCAGTACTTC.

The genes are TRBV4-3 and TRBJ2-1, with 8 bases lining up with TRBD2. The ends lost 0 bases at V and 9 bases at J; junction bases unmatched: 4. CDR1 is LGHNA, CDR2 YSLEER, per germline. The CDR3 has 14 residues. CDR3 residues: CASSQDFSGSEQFF. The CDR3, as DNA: TGCGCCAGCAGCCAAGATTTCAGCGGGAGTGAGCAGTTCTTC.

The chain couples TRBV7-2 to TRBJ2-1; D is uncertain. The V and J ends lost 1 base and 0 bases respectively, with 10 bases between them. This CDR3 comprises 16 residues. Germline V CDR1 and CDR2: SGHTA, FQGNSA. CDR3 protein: CASSLGSSGSYNEQFF. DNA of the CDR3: TGTGCCAGCAGCTTAGGGTCGTCAGGCTCCTACAATGAGCAGTTCTTC.

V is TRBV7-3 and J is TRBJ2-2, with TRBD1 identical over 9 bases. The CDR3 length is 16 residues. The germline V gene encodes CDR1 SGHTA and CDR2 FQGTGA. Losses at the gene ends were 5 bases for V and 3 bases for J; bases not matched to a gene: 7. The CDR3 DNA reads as TGTGCCAGCAGCCCACCGGGACAGGGCGACACCGGGGAGCTGTTTTTT. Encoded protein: CASSPPGQGDTGELFF. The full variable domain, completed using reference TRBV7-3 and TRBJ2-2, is GAGVSQTPSNKVTEKGKYVELRCDPISGHTALYWYRQSLGQGPEFLIYFQGTGAADDSGLPNDRFFAVRPEGSVSTLKIQRTERGDSAVYLCASSPPGQGDTGELFFGEGSRLTVL.

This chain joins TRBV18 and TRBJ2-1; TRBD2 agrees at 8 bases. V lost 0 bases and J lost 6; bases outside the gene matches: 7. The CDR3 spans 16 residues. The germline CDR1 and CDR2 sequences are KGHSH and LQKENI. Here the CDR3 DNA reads TGTGCCAGCTCACCACCCGGGCTAGCGGGCGTCAATGAGCAGTTCTTC. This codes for CASSPPGLAGVNEQFF.

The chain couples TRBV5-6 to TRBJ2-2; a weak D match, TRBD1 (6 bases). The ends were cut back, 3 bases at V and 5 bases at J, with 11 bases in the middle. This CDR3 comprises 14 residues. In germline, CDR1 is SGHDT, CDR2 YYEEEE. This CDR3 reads CASSYSQGTGELFF. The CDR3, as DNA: TGTGCCAGCAGCTATTCTCAGGGGACCGGGGAGCTGTTTTTT. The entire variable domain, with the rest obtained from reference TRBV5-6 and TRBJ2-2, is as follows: DAGVTQSPTHLIKTRGQQVTLRCSPKSGHDTVSWYQQALGQGPQFIFQYYEEEERQRGNFPDRFSGHQFPNYSSELNVNALLLGDSALYLCASSYSQGTGELFFGEGSRLTVL.

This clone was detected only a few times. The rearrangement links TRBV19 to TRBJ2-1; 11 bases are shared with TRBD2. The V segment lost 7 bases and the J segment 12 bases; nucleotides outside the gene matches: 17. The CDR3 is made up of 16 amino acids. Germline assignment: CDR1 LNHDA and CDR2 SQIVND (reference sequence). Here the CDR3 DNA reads TGTGCCAGTAACCAGGGGGGTCTAGCGGGAGGATCGAGGCAGTTCTTC. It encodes CASNQGGLAGGSRQFF.

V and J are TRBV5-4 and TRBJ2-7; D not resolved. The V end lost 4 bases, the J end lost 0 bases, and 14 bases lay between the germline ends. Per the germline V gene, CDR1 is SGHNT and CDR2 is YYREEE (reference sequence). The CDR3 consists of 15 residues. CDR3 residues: CASSPTGTLSYEQYF. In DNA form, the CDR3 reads TGTGCCAGCAGCCCCACCGGTACTCTCTCCTACGAGCAGTACTTC. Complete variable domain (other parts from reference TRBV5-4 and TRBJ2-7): ETGVTQSPTHLIKTRGQQVTLRCSSQSGHNTVSWYQQALGQGPQFIFQYYREEENGRGNFPPRFSGLQFPNYSSELNVNALELDDSALYLCASSPTGTLSYEQYFGPGTRLTVT.

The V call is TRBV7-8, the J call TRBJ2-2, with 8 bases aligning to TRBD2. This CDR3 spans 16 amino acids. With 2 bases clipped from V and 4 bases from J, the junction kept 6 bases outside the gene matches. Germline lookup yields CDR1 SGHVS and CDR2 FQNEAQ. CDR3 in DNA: TGTGCCAGCAGCTTAACTAGGACTAGCAGCACCGGGGAGCTGTTTTTT. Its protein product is CASSLTRTSSTGELFF.

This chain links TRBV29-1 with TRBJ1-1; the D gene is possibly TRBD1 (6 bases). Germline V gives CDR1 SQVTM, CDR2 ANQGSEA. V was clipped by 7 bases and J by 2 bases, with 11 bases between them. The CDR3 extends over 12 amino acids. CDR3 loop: CSAGQINTEAFF. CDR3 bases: TGCAGCGCAGGACAGATAAACACTGAAGCTTTCTTT.

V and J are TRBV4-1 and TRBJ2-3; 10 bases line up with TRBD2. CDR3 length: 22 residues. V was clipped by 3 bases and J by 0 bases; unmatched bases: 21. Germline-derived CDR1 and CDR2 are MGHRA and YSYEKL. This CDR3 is CASSHGFGASGRKGDSTDTQYF. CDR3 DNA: TGCGCCAGCAGCCACGGTTTTGGGGCTAGCGGGAGAAAGGGGGATAGCACAGATACGCAGTATTTT.

The CDR3 DNA is TGTGCCAGCAGCTTATCCAAGGACGGACAACGGTACTTC. Encoded protein: CASSLSKDGQRYF. The chain recombines TRBV7-3 with TRBJ2-7, with D possibly being TRBD1 (5 bases). The CDR3 has 13 amino acids. Trimming took 2 bases from V and 12 from J, leaving 17 bases between them. CDR1 and CDR2 (germline): SGHTA, FQGTGA.

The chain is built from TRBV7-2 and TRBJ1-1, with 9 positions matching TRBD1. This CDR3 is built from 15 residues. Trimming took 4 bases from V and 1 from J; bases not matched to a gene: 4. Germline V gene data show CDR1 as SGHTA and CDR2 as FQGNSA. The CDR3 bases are TGTGCCAGCAGCTGGACAGGGGCTGGGAACACTGAAGCTTTCTTT. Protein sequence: CASSWTGAGNTEAFF.

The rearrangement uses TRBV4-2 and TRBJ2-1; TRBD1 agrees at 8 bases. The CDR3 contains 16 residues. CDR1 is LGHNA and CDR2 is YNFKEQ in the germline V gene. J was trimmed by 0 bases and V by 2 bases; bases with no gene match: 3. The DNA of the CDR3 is TGTGCCAGCAGCCAACAGCAGGGGGCCTCCTACAATGAGCAGTTCTTC. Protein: CASSQQQGASYNEQFF.

The CDR3 DNA follows: TGCGCCAGCAGTATCTACCCGAACACTGAAGCTTTCTTT. This codes for CASSIYPNTEAFF. The rearrangement links TRBV5-1 to TRBJ1-1; D gene unclear. This CDR3 is built from 13 residues. V was pared by 5 bases and J by 1 base, with 9 bases between. The germline V gene has CDR1 SGHRS and CDR2 YFSETQ.

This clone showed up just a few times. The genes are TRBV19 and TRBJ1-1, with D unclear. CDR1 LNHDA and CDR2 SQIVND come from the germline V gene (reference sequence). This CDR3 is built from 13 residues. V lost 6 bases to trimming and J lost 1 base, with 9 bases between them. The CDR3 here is CASRGIENTEAFF. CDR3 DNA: TGTGCCAGTAGGGGCATTGAGAACACTGAAGCTTTCTTT.

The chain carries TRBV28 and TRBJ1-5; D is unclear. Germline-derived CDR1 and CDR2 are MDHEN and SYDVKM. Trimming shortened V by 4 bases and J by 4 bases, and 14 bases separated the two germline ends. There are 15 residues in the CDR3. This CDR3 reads CASSSPPSRNQPQHF. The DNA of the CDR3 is TGTGCCAGCAGTTCACCCCCAAGTCGGAATCAGCCCCAGCATTTT.

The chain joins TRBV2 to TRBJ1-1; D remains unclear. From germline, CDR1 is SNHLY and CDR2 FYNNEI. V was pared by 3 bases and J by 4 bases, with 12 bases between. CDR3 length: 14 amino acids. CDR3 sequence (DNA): TGTGCCAGCAGTGACCGGGTGGAGGGCACTGAAGCTTTCTTT. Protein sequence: CASSDRVEGTEAFF.

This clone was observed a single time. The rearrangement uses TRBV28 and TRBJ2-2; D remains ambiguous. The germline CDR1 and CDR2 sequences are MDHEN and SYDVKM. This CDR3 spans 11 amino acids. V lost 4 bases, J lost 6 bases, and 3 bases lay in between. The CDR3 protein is CASSSPGELFF. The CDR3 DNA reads TGTGCCAGCAGTTCTCCCGGGGAGCTGTTTTTT.

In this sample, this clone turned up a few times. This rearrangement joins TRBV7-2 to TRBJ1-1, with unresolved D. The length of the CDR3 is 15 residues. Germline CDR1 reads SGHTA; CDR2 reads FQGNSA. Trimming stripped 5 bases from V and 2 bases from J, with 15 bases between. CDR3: CASSPRADYNTEAFF. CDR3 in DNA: TGTGCCAGCAGCCCCCGCGCAGACTACAACACTGAAGCTTTCTTT.

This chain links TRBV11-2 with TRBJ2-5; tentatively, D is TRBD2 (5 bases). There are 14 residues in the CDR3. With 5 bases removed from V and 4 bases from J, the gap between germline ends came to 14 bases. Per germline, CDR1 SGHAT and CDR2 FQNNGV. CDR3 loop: CASSRTSSSETQYF. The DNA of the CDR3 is TGTGCCAGCAGCCGAACTAGTTCCTCAGAGACCCAGTACTTC.

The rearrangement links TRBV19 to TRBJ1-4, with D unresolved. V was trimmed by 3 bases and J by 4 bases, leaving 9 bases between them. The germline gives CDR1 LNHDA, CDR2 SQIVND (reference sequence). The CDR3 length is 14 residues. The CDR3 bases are TGTGCCAGTAGTATGGGCCAGGATAATGAAAAACTGTTTTTT. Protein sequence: CASSMGQDNEKLFF.

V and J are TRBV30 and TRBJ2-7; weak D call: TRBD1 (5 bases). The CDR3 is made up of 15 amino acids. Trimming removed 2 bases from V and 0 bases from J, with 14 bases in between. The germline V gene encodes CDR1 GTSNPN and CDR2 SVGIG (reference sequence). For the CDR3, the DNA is TGTGCCTGGAGTCCATTCGACAGTAGCTCCTACGAGCAGTACTTC. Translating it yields CAWSPFDSSSYEQYF. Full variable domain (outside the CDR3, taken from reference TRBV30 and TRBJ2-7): SQTIHQWPATLVQPVGSPLSLECTVEGTSNPNLYWYRQAAGRGLQLLFYSVGIGQISSEVPQNLSASRPQDRQFILSSKKLLLSDSGFYLCAWSPFDSSSYEQYFGPGTRLTVT.

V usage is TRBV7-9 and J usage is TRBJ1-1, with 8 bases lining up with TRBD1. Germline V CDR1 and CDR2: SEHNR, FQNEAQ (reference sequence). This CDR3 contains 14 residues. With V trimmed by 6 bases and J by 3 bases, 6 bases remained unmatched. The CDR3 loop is CASSLQGAYTEAFF. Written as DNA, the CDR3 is TGTGCCAGCAGTCTCCAGGGGGCATACACTGAAGCTTTCTTT.